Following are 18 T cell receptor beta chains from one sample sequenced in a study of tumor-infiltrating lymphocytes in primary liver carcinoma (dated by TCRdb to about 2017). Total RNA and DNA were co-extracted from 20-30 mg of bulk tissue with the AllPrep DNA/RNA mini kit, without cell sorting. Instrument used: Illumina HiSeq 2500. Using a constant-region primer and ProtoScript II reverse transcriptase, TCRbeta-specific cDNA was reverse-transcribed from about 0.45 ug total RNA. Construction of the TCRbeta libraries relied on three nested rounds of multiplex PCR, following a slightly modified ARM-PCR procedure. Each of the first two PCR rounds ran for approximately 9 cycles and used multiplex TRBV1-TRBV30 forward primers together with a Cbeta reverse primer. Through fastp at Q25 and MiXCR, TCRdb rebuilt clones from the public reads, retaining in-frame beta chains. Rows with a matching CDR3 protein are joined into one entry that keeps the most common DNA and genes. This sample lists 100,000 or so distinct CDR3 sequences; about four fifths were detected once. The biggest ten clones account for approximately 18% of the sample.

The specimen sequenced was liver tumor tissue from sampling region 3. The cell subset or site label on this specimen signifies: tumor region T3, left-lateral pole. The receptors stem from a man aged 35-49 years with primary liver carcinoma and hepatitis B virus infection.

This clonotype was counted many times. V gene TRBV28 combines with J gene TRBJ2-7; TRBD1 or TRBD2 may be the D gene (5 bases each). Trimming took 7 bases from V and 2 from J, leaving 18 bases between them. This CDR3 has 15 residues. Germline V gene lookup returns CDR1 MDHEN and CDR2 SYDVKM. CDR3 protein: CASTPPGRSPYEQYF. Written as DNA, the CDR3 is TGTGCCAGCACGCCGCCGGGACGTTCTCCCTACGAGCAGTACTTC. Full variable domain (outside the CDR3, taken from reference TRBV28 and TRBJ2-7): DVKVTQSSRYLVKRTGEKVFLECVQDMDHENMFWYRQDPGLGLRLIYFSYDVKMKEKGDIPEGYSVSREKKERFSLILESASTNQTSMYLCASTPPGRSPYEQYFGPGTRLTVT.

This CDR3 is CASSFLSRQSAHTQYF. The CDR3 nucleotides read TGTGCCAGCAGCTTTCTTTCCCGTCAATCCGCACATACGCAGTATTTT. This chain links TRBV13 with TRBJ2-3; D is ambiguous. Trimming left V 3 bases short and J 7 bases short, with 20 bases between. The CDR3 loop spans 16 amino acids. Germline loops: CDR1 PRHDT, CDR2 FYEKMQ (reference sequence).

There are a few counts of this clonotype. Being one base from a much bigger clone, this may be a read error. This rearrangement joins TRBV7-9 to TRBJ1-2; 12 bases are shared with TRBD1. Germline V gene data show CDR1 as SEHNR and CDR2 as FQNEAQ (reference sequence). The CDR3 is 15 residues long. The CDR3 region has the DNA TGTGCCAACAGCTTCCCGGGACAGGGGGCAGGTGGCTACACCTTC. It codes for CANSFPGQGAGGYTF. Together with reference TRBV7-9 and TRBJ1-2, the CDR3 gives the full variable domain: DTGVSQNPRHKITKRGQNVTFRCDPISEHNRLYWYRQTLGQGPEFLTYFQNEAQLEKSRLLSDRFSAERPKGSFSTLEIQRTEQGDSAMYLCANSFPGQGAGGYTFGSGTRLTVV.

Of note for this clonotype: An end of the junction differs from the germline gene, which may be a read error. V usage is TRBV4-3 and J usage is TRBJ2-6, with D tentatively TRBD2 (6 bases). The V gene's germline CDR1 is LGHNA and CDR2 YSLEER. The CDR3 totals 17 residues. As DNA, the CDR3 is TGCGCCAGCAGCCAAGATGGGTCAGGGCGCGGGGTCAACGTCCTCAAGTTC. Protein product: CASSQDGSGRGVNVLKF.

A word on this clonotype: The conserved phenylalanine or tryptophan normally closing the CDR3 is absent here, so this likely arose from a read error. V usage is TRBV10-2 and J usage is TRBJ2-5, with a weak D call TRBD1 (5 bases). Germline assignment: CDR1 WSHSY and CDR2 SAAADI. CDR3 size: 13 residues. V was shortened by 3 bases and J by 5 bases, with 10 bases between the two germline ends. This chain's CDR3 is CASSDTRVETQYV. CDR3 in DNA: TGCGCCAGCAGTGATACCAGGGTGGAGACCCAGTACGTC.

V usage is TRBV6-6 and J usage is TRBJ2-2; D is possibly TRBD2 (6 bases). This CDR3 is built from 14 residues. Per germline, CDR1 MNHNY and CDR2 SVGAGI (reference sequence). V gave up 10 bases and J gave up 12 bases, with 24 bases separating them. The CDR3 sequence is CAISVARGTEKLFF. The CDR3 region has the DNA TGTGCCATCTCCGTCGCCCGAGGGACTGAGAAGCTGTTTTTT.

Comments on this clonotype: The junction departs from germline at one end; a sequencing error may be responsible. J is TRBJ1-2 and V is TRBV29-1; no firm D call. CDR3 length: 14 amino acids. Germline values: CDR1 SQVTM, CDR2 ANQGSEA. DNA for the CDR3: TGCAACGTTGAAGAGGGCCGCAGGTCACACGGCTACACCTTC. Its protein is CNVEEGRRSHGYTF.

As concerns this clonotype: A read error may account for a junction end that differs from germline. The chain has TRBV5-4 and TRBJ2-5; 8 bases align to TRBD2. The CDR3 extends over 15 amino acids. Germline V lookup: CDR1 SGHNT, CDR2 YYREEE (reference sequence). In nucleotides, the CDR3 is TGTGTCAGCAGCCTTTCCTGGACTAGCTTTGAGACCCAGTACTTC. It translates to CVSSLSWTSFETQYF.

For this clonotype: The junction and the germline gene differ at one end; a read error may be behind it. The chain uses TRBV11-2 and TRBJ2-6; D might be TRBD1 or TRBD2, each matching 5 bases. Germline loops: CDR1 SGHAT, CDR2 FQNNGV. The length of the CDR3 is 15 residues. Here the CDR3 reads CATQRPRSGANILIF. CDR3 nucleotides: TGTGCCACCCAGCGGCCGCGTTCTGGGGCCAACATCCTGATTTTC.

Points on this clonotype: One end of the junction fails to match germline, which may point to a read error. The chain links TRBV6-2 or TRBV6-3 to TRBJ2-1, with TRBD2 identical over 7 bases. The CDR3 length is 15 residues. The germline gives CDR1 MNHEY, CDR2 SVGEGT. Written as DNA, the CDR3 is TGTGCCAGCAGTTACACGGCGGGAGACCTCAATGAGCGGCTCTTC. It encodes CASSYTAGDLNERLF.

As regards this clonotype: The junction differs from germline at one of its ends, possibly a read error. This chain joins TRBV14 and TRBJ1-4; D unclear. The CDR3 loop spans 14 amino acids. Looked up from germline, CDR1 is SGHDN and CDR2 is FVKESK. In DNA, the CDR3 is TGTGCCAACAGCCAGACTGGGCTTGATGGAAAACTGTTTTTT. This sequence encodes CANSQTGLDGKLFF.

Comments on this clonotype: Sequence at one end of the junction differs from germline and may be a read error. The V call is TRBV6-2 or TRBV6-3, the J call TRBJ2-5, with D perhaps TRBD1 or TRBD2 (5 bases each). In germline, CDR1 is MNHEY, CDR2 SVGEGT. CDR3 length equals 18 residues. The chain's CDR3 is CDSSSHPRDLLNQETQYF. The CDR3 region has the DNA TGTGACAGCAGTTCCCATCCTCGGGACCTCCTGAACCAAGAGACCCAGTACTTC.

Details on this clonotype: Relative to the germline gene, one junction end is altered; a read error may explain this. The CDR3 here is CANSQEFRGSNNEQFF. CDR3 bases: TGTGCCAACAGCCAAGAATTCAGGGGGAGCAACAATGAGCAGTTCTTC. The chain has TRBV4-2 and TRBJ2-1, with 7 bases lining up with TRBD1. The length of the CDR3 is 16 residues. Germline V CDR1 and CDR2: LGHNA, YNFKEQ.

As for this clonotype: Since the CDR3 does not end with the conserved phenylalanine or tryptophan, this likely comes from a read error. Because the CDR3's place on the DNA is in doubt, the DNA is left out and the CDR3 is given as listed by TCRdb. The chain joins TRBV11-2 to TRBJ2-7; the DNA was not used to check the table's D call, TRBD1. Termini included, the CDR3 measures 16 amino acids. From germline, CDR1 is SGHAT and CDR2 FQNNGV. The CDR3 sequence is CANSPGWGRATYELYL.

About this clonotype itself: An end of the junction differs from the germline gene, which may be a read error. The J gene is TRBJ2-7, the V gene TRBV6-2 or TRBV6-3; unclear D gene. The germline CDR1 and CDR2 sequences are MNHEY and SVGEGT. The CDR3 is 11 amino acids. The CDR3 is CAGSASYGQYF. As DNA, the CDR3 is TGTGCCGGGTCGGCGAGTTACGGGCAGTACTTC.

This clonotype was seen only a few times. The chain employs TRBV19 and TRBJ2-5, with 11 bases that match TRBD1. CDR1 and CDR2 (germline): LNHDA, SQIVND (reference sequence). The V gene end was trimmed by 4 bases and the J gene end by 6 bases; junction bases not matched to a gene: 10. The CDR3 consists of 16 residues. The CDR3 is CASSTHGQGARKTQYF. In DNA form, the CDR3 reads TGTGCCAGTAGTACCCACGGACAGGGGGCGAGGAAGACCCAGTACTTC.

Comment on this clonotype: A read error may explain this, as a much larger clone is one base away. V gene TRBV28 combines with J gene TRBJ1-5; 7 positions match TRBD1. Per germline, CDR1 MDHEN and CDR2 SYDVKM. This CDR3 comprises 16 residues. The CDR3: CASRQGVGRPNRPQHF. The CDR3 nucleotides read TGTGCCAGCAGGCAGGGGGTGGGACGGCCCAATCGGCCCCAGCATTTT.

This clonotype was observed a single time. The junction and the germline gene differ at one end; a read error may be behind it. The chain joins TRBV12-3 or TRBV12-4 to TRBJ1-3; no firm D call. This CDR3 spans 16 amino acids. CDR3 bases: TGTGCCAGCAGTTTAGGACGACTTCTCTCTGGTAACACCATATATTTT. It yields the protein CASSLGRLLSGNTIYF.